The 16 T cell receptor beta chains reported below all come from one sample, sequenced in a study of blood T cell repertoires in COVID-19. The table came from immunoSEQ multiplex PCR; TCRdb's copy has only in-frame clones and leaves some out. The sample includes roughly 340,000 clones, 85% to 90% of them seen just once. Sequenced sample: PBMCs or T cells enriched from blood (not recorded which). The receptors come from a man younger than 30 who had recovered from COVID-19.

V is TRBV18 and J is TRBJ1-3; maybe TRBD1 (5 bases). The germline V and J ends were trimmed by 4 bases and 0 bases, with 13 bases remaining between them. The CDR3 is made up of 16 amino acids. The germline V gene has CDR1 KGHSH and CDR2 LQKENI. The CDR3, as DNA: TGTGCCAGCTCACTTTCAACAGGAGTCTCTGGAAACACCATATATTTT. Its protein product is CASSLSTGVSGNTIYF. Full variable domain (outside the CDR3, taken from reference TRBV18 and TRBJ1-3): NAGVMQNPRHLVRRRGQEARLRCSPMKGHSHVYWYRQLPEEGLKFMVYLQKENIIDESGMPKERFSAEFPKEGPSILRIQQVVRGDSAAYFCASSLSTGVSGNTIYFGEGSWLTVV.

The chain has TRBV9 and TRBJ2-7; 8 nucleotides align to TRBD1. Germline V gives CDR1 SGDLS, CDR2 YYNGEE. The CDR3 has 15 amino acids. V trimming: 4 bases; J trimming: 4 bases; junction bases outside the gene matches: 10. CDR3 in amino acids: CASSSQVGQGYEQYF. The CDR3 DNA reads as TGTGCCAGCAGCTCTCAAGTAGGACAGGGTTACGAGCAGTACTTC.

This clone appeared a single time. V and J are TRBV27 and TRBJ1-6; 9 bases match TRBD1. The germline V gene encodes CDR1 MNHEY and CDR2 SMNVEV (reference sequence). V was clipped by 7 bases and J by 7 bases; unmatched bases: 8. The length of the CDR3 is 15 residues. The CDR3 loop reads CASKPDRGLNSPLHF. In DNA, the CDR3 is TGTGCCAGCAAGCCGGACAGGGGATTAAATTCACCCCTCCACTTT.

The V and J genes are TRBV25-1 and TRBJ1-1; D might be TRBD1 (5 bases). Trimming took off 5 bases at V and 4 bases at J, with 11 bases between the two ends. The CDR3 extends over 13 amino acids. CDR1 and CDR2 (germline): MGHDK, SYGVNS. This CDR3 reads CASSFRRGTEAFF. The DNA of the CDR3 is TGTGCCAGCAGTTTTAGGAGGGGCACTGAAGCTTTCTTT.

V gene TRBV6-5 combines with J gene TRBJ2-7, with D perhaps TRBD1 (5 bases). The germline gives CDR1 MNHEY, CDR2 SVGAGI. The CDR3 contains 14 residues. Deletions cut 2 bases from V and 3 bases from J, with 11 bases between. CDR3 residues: CASSYEAGNYEQYF. The CDR3 DNA follows: TGTGCCAGCAGTTACGAGGCAGGGAACTACGAGCAGTACTTC.

This chain links TRBV5-8 with TRBJ2-7, with TRBD1 identical over 8 bases. Germline V gene data show CDR1 as SGHTS and CDR2 as YDEGEE. The CDR3 spans 13 residues. V shed 9 bases and J 5 bases; nucleotides not matched to a gene: 10. CDR3 bases: TGTGCCACCCGACAGGGGTATGACCACGAGCAGTACTTC. Its translation is CATRQGYDHEQYF.

V gene TRBV5-5 combines with J gene TRBJ1-5; D gene ambiguous. The V gene's germline CDR1 is SGHKS and CDR2 YYEKEE (reference sequence). V lost 1 base and J 6 bases, leaving 11 bases between the germline ends. This CDR3 region has 14 residues. The CDR3 DNA reads TGTGCCAGCAGCTTGTTCCAAACTAGTCAGCCCCAGCATTTT. It translates to CASSLFQTSQPQHF. The variable domain in full, completed from reference TRBV5-5 and TRBJ1-5, reads DAGVTQSPTHLIKTRGQQVTLRCSPISGHKSVSWYQQVLGQGPQFIFQYYEKEERGRGNFPDRFSARQFPNYSSELNVNALLLGDSALYLCASSLFQTSQPQHFGDGTRLSIL.

A single count supports this clone. The chain recombines TRBV10-3 with TRBJ2-1; 7 bases match TRBD1. Germline CDR1 and CDR2: ENHRY and SYGVKD. The length of the CDR3 is 15 residues. V lost 6 bases and J lost 0; bases outside the gene matches: 5. CDR3 residues: CAIRGQESSYNEQFF. The CDR3 region has the DNA TGTGCCATCAGAGGACAGGAGAGCTCCTACAATGAGCAGTTCTTC.

This chain connects TRBV11-3 to TRBJ2-1; 7 positions match TRBD2. CDR3 length: 17 residues. V gave up 5 bases and J gave up 4 bases; unmatched junction bases: 14. Germline CDR1 reads SGHNT; CDR2 reads YENEEA. The DNA for the CDR3 is TGTGCCAGCAGCCACTCGGGAGGTCACCCCCTTTACAATGAGCAGTTCTTC. Translation gives CASSHSGGHPLYNEQFF.

The rearrangement joins TRBV28 to TRBJ2-7, with 9 bases fitting TRBD2. Losses at the gene ends were 6 bases for V and 0 bases for J; bases not matched to a gene: 3. Per the germline V gene, CDR1 is MDHEN and CDR2 is SYDVKM. CDR3 length equals 14 residues. The CDR3 region has the DNA TGTGCCAGCAGGAGCGGGGGGTCCTCCTACGAGCAGTACTTC. Its translation: CASRSGGSSYEQYF.

The chain is built from TRBV4-1 and TRBJ2-7; D might be TRBD1 (6 bases). The CDR3 runs to 13 residues. Germline V gene lookup returns CDR1 MGHRA and CDR2 YSYEKL. Trimming took off 2 bases at V and 5 bases at J, with 10 bases between the two ends. The CDR3 DNA reads as TGCGCCAGCAGCCAAACCGCAGGGGACGAGCAGTACTTC. This gives the protein CASSQTAGDEQYF.

This chain connects TRBV27 to TRBJ1-6; 7 bases fit TRBD1. Trimming took 5 bases from V and 7 from J; bases not matched to a gene: 5. This CDR3 has 14 residues. Germline-derived CDR1 and CDR2 are MNHEY and SMNVEV (reference sequence). CDR3 in amino acids: CASSHDRVNSPLHF. CDR3 sequence (DNA): TGTGCCAGCAGTCACGACAGGGTAAATTCACCCCTCCACTTT.

J is TRBJ2-7 and V is TRBV11-2; the match to TRBD1 covers 11 bases. CDR1 is SGHAT and CDR2 is FQNNGV in the germline V gene. V gave up 5 bases and J gave up 1 base; unmatched junction bases: 13. This CDR3 has 18 residues. CDR3 in amino acids: CASSKLKVRDRGSYEQYF. The CDR3 nucleotides are TGTGCCAGCAGCAAACTTAAAGTTAGGGACAGGGGGTCCTACGAGCAGTACTTC.

The DNA of the CDR3 is TGTGCCAGCCGCGGGGGTTGGAACACTGAAGCTTTCTTT. This translates into CASRGGWNTEAFF. The chain links TRBV28 to TRBJ1-1; the D gene is possibly TRBD1 (5 bases). Trimming took 8 bases from V and 1 from J, leaving 11 bases between them. The length of the CDR3 is 13 residues. Germline-derived CDR1 and CDR2 are MDHEN and SYDVKM.

V usage is TRBV19 and J usage is TRBJ1-2, with D unresolved. Germline CDR1 reads LNHDA; CDR2 reads SQIVND (reference sequence). V was shortened by 4 bases and J by 3 bases, with 12 bases between the two germline ends. CDR3 length: 14 residues. CDR3 nucleotide sequence: TGTGCCAGTAGTACTATTGTAGTGGACTATGGCTACACCTTC. It translates to CASSTIVVDYGYTF.

The chain joins TRBV11-2 to TRBJ1-2; 8 positions agree with TRBD1. Germline V gene data show CDR1 as SGHAT and CDR2 as FQNNGV. The CDR3 contains 14 residues. V shed 5 bases and J 8 bases; nucleotides not matched to a gene: 10. The CDR3 nucleotides read TGTGCCAGCAGCACGTCAGGGGGCGTCGCCGGCTACACCTTC. This codes for CASSTSGGVAGYTF.